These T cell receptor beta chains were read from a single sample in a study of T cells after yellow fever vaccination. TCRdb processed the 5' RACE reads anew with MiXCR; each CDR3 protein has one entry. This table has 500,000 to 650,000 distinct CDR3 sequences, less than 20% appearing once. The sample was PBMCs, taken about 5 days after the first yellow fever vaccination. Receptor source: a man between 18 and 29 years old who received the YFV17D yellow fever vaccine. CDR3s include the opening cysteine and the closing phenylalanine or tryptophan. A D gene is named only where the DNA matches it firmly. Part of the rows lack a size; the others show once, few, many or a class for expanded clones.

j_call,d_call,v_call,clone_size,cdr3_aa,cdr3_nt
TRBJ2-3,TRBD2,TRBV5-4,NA,CASSRREGGTDTQYF,TGTGCCAGCAGCCGCAGGGAGGGAGGCACAGATACGCAGTATTTT
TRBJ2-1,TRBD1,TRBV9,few,CASSAPGQKYNEQFF,TGTGCCAGCAGCGCACCGGGACAGAAGTACAATGAGCAGTTCTTC
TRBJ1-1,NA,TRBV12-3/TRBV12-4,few,CASSLRGGTEAFF,TGTGCCAGCAGTTTGCGGGGGGGTACTGAAGCTTTCTTT
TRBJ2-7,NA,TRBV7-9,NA,CASSQGGYSYEQYF,TGTGCCAGCAGCCAGGGGGGCTACTCCTACGAGCAGTACTTC
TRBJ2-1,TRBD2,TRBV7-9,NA,CASSLAAGGPSYNEQFF,TGTGCCAGCAGCTTAGCTGCGGGGGGCCCCTCCTACAATGAGCAGTTCTTC
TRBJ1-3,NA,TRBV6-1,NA,CASSANRVTGNTIYF,TGTGCCAGCAGTGCTAACAGGGTGACTGGAAACACCATATATTTT
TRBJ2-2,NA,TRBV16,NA,CASSQWGRSNTGELFF,TGTGCCAGCAGCCAATGGGGACGGTCGAACACCGGGGAGCTGTTTTTT
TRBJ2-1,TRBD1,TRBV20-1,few,CSADGQGYEQFF,TGCAGTGCTGACGGACAGGGTTATGAGCAGTTCTTC
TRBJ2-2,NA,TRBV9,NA,CASSPLGGAFTGELFF,TGTGCCAGCAGCCCCCTAGGCGGGGCTTTTACCGGGGAGCTGTTTTTT
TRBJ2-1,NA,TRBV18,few,CASCTGTSANEQFF,TGTGCCAGCTGTACCGGGACTTCCGCCAATGAGCAGTTCTTC
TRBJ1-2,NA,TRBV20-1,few,CSARPILLGYTF,TGCAGTGCTAGACCTATACTTTTGGGCTACACCTTC
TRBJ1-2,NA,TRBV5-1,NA,CASSLAEGDGYTF,TGCGCCAGCAGCTTGGCCGAGGGTGACGGCTACACCTTC
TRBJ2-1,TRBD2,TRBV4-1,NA,CASSQDMFRTSGGDNEQFF,TGCGCCAGCAGCCAAGACATGTTCAGGACTAGCGGGGGGGACAATGAGCAGTTCTTC
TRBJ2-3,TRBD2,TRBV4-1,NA,CASGTSGGAGDTQYF,TGCGCCAGCGGGACTAGCGGGGGGGCCGGAGATACGCAGTATTTT
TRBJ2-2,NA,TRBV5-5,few,CASSSSTATGELFF,TGTGCCAGCAGCTCCTCGACAGCAACCGGGGAGCTGTTTTTT
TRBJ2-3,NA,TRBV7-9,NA,CASSSLSHTQYF,TGTGCCAGCAGCTCCCTCAGTCATACGCAGTATTTT
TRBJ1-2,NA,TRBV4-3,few,CASSQDTYGYTF,TGCGCCAGCAGCCAAGATACCTATGGCTACACCTTC
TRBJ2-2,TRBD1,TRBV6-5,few,CASSYPRGQGARDTGELFF,TGTGCCAGCAGTTACCCCAGGGGACAGGGGGCGCGGGACACCGGGGAGCTGTTTTTT
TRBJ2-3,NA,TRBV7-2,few,CASSQGGTADTQYF,TGTGCCAGCAGCCAAGGAGGGACAGCAGATACGCAGTATTTT
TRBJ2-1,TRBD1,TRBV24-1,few,CATSDFRDRVGNEQFF,TGTGCCACCAGTGATTTCCGGGACAGGGTCGGCAATGAGCAGTTCTTC
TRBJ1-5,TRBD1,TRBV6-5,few,CASSYPGQNQPQHF,TGTGCCAGCAGTTACCCGGGACAGAATCAGCCCCAGCATTTT
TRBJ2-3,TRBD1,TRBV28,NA,CATWGQASGTDTQYF,TGTGCCACCTGGGGACAGGCTTCTGGCACAGATACGCAGTATTTT
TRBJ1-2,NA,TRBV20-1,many,CSARAKGRPDGYTF,TGCAGTGCTAGGGCTAAAGGCCGACCGGACGGCTACACCTTC
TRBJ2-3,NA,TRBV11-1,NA,CASSLVSEGGADTQYF,TGTGCCAGCAGCTTAGTTTCAGAAGGTGGGGCAGATACGCAGTATTTT
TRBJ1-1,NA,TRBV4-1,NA,CASSISPGFPEAFF,TGCGCCAGCAGCATTAGCCCAGGGTTCCCTGAAGCTTTCTTT
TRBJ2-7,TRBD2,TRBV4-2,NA,CASSPGAGGTYEQYF,TGTGCCAGCAGCCCAGGGGCGGGGGGGACCTACGAGCAGTACTTC
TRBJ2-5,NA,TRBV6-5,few,CASSYSGGTQETQYF,TGTGCCAGCAGTTACTCCGGGGGTACTCAAGAGACCCAGTACTTC
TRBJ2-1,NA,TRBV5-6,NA,CASSFGLDNEQFF,TGTGCCAGCAGCTTCGGGCTGGACAATGAGCAGTTCTTC
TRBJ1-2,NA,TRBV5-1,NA,CASSRAPPGGLKYGYTF,TGCGCCAGCAGCCGTGCCCCTCCGGGAGGGCTAAAGTATGGCTACACCTTC
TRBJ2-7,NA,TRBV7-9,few,CASSSGRAYEQYF,TGTGCCAGCAGCTCTGGACGGGCCTACGAGCAGTACTTC
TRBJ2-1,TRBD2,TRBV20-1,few,CSATSGQPYNEQFF,TGCAGTGCTACTAGCGGGCAACCCTACAATGAGCAGTTCTTC
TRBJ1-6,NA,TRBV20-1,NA,CSARRTVIHNSPLHF,TGCAGTGCTAGACGGACAGTGATACATAATTCACCCCTCCACTTT
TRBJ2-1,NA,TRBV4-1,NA,CASSQLEHEQFF,TGCGCCAGCAGCCAGCTAGAACATGAGCAGTTCTTC
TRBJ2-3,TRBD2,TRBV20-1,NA,CSARDPAGGLDTQYF,TGCAGTGCTAGAGATCCCGCGGGGGGATTAGATACGCAGTATTTT
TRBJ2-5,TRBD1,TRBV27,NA,CATRGRQGQETQYF,TGTGCCACTAGAGGTCGACAGGGCCAAGAGACCCAGTACTTC
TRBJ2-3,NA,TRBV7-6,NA,CASSLGGGGTDTLYF,TGTGCCAGCAGCCTAGGGGGCGGGGGCACAGATACGCTGTATTTT
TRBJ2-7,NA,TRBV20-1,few,CSATNTGGVFYEQYF,TGCAGTGCCACCAATACAGGGGGGGTGTTCTACGAGCAGTACTTC
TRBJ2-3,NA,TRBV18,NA,CASSTMDPAQDTQYF,TGTGCCAGCTCCACAATGGACCCGGCCCAGGATACGCAGTATTTT
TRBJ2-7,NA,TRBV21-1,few,CASSKNHEQYF,TGTGCCAGCAGCAAGAATCACGAGCAGTACTTC
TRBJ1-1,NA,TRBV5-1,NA,CASSPRRMNTEAFF,TGCGCCAGCAGCCCCCGACGGATGAACACTGAAGCTTTCTTT
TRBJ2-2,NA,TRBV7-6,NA,CASSFELGSVTGELFF,TGTGCCAGCAGCTTCGAATTAGGCTCGGTTACCGGGGAGCTGTTTTTT
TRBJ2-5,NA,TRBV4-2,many,CASSQDSGSYPLYF,TGTGCCAGCAGCCAAGATTCGGGCTCCTACCCCCTATACTTC
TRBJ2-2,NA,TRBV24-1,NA,CATSDENTGELFF,TGTGCCACCAGTGATGAGAACACCGGGGAGCTGTTTTTT
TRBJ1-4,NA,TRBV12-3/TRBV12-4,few,CASSTSTATNEKLFF,TGTGCCAGCAGTACCTCGACGGCAACTAATGAAAAACTGTTTTTT
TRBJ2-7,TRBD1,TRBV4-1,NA,CASSLGEGTGGFGYEQYF,TGCGCCAGCAGCCTCGGGGAAGGGACAGGGGGCTTTGGGTACGAGCAGTACTTC